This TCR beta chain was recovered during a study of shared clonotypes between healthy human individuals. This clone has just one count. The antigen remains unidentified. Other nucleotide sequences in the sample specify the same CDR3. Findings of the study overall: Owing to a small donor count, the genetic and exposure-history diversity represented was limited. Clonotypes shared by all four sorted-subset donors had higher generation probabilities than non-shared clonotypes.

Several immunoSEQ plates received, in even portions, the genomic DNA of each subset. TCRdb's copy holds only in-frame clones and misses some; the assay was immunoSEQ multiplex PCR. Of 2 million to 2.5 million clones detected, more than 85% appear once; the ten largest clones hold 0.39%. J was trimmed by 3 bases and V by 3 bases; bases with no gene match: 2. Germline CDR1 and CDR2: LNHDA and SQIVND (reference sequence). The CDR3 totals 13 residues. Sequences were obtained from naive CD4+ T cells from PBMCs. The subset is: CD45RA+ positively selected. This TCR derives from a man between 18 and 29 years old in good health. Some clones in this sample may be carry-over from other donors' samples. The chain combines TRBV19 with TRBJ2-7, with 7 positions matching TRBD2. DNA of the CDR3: TGTGCCAGTAGTATCGAGCGGGGCTACGAGCAGTACTTC. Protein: CASSIERGYEQYF.